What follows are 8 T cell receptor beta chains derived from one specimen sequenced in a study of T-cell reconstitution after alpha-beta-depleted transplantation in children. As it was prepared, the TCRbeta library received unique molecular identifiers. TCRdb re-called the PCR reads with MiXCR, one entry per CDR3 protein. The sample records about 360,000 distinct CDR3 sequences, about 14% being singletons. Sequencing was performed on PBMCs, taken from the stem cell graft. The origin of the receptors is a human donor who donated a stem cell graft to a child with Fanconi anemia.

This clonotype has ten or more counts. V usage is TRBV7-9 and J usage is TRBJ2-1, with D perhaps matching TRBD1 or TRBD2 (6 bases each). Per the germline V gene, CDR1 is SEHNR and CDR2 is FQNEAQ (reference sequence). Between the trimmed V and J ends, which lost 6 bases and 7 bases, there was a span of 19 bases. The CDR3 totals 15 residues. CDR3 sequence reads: CASSSLWRGVNEQFF. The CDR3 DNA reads TGTGCCAGCAGTAGTCTGTGGAGGGGGGTAAATGAGCAGTTCTTC.

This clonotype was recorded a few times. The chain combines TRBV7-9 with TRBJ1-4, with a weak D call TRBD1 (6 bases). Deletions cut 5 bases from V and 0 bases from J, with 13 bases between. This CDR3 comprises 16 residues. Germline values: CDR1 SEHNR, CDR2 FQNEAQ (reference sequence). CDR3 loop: CASSPRGGPTNEKLFF. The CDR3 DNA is TGTGCCAGCAGCCCCCGAGGGGGTCCAACTAATGAAAAACTGTTTTTT.

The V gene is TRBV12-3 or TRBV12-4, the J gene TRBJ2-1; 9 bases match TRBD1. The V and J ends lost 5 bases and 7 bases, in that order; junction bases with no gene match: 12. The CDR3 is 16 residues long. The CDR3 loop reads CASSPPGQGLLNEQFF. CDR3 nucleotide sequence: TGTGCCAGCAGTCCTCCGGGACAGGGCCTGCTAAATGAGCAGTTCTTC.

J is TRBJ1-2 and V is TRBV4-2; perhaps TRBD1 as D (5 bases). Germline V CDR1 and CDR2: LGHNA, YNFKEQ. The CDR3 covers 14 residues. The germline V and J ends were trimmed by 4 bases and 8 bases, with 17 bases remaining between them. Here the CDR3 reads CASSLESGAGGYTF. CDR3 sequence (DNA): TGTGCCAGCAGCCTTGAGTCCGGGGCCGGCGGCTACACCTTC.

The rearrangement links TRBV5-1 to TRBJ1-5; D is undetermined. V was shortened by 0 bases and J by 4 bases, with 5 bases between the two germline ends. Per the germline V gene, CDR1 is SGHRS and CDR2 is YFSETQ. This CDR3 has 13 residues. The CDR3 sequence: CASSLDLNQPQHF. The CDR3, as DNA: TGCGCCAGCAGCTTGGACCTTAATCAGCCCCAGCATTTT.

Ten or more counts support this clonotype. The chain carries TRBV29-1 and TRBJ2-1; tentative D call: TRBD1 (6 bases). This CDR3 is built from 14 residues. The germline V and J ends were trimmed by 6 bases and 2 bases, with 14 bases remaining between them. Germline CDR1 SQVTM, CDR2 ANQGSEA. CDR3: CSVRDRRAYNEQFF. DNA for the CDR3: TGCAGCGTCCGTGACAGGAGAGCCTACAATGAGCAGTTCTTC.

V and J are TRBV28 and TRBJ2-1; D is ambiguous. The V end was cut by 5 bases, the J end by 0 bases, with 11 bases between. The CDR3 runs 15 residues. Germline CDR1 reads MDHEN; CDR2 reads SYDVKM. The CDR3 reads CASSPPVSSYNEQFF. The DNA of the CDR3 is TGTGCCAGCAGTCCCCCAGTGAGCTCCTACAATGAGCAGTTCTTC.

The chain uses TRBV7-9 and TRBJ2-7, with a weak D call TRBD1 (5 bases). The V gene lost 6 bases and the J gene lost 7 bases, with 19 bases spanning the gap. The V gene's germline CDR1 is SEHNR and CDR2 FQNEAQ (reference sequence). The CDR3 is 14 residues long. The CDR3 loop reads CASSLAGRSGEQYV. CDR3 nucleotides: TGTGCCAGCAGTCTGGCAGGGCGTTCAGGAGAGCAGTACGTC.